This T cell receptor beta chain was recovered during a study of tumor-infiltrating lymphocytes in primary liver carcinoma (dated by TCRdb to the late 2010s). For context, the study as a whole: Hepatocellular carcinoma (four) or combined HCC and intrahepatic cholangiocarcinoma (one) was present in the five patients, who were three men and two women aged 30 to 69 years. The five patients had tumors staged T1-T3 N0M0, with maximum diameters ranging from roughly 4.2 to 11 cm. Reproducibility between technical replicate repertoires was high, with correlation coefficients above 0.98 and mean shared-clone rates about 0.91. A total of 35 specimens from 5 patients underwent TCRbeta repertoire sequencing, comprising around 25 tumor regions, 5 adjacent noncancerous liver tissues and 5 peripheral blood samples. Each sample produced roughly 3.5 to 8 million productive TCRbeta reads, and read depth showed no significant difference between tissue types. To link TCRbeta repertoire diversity with the local molecular phenotype, the roughly 27 tumor region samples were profiled using Agilent mRNA microarrays. The study combined TCRbeta repertoire sequencing, expression microarrays and whole-exome sequencing across five regions of each liver tumor, with adjacent normal tissue and blood. Points the paper makes about the study in general: Only about 7.5-25% of top clones were found in all five regions of a tumor, suggesting spatial heterogeneity of tumor-infiltrating T cells. Because the samples were bulk and unsorted, CD4+ and CD8+ T cell repertoires could not be compared. The study included only five patients, and the authors note findings should be validated in a larger study. Consistent with antigen-driven expansion, pairs of tumor regions showed higher repertoire overlap (mean about 35%) than either tumor-adjacent pairs (approximately 17%) or tumor-blood pairs (approximately 15%). The top 250 clones accounted for a significantly greater share of the repertoire in tumors than in blood (p = 0.039). Because only the TCR beta chain was sequenced and unpaired alpha chains were not captured, true repertoire diversity is likely underestimated.

TCRbeta-specific cDNA was reverse-transcribed from roughly 500 ng total RNA using a constant-region primer and ProtoScript II reverse transcriptase. Three nested multiplex PCR rounds, following a slightly modified ARM-PCR procedure, were used to build the TCRbeta libraries. Sample barcodes and Illumina adapters were attached in a final 25-cycle PCR using Deep VentR polymerase. Before sequencing, amplicons of 200-500 bp were purified from gel using a QIAquick gel extraction kit. An Illumina HiSeq 2500 was used to sequence the TCRbeta amplicons, generating 250-bp paired-end reads. Per the original workflow: Reads were quality-trimmed with Trimmomatic v0.33, and paired reads were merged with FLASH v1.2.11 to recover full CDR3 sequences. V, D and J germline segments were assigned to the rearranged TCRbeta sequences by MiGEC v1.2.1b. Clonotype statistics, along with Shannon-Wiener diversity indices, were calculated using VDJtools v1.0.0. Except for diversity analysis, only each sample's 250 most abundant clonotypes were used in subsequent analyses to reduce sampling bias. TCRdb reprocessed the public reads (quality trimming at Q25 with fastp, clone calling with MiXCR) and kept in-frame beta chains. Under each unique CDR3 protein, matching rows form one entry showing the most common genes and DNA. For this entry, the V and J calls and clone size follow TCRdb and not the study's own pipeline. This sample is represented by some 120,000 distinct CDR3 sequences; roughly 69% of them were singletons. Of the sample, around 9% falls within the top ten clones.

Without any cell sorting, total RNA and DNA were co-extracted from approximately 20-30 mg of bulk tissue using the AllPrep DNA/RNA mini kit. Surgical resection was performed in China between November 2015 and March 2016 on a few patients with histopathologically diagnosed primary liver carcinoma. At the time of sampling, the patients had chronic HBV infection and had not received any treatment. Each tumor was sampled at five spatially separated regions: the superior, inferior, left-lateral and right-lateral poles and the tumor centre. More than 75% viable tumor cells were found by histology in every tumor sample. Fresh tumor and adjacent tissue pieces were bisected; one half was stored in RNAlater at -80°C, the other sent for histology. This clonotype was counted between two and nine times. No antigen is known for it. One base away lies a much larger clone, so this may be a sequencing read error.

This sequence was found in a woman between 55 and 75 years old with primary liver carcinoma and hepatitis B virus infection. Sequencing was carried out using liver tumor tissue from sampling region 1. The label giving this sample's cell subset or site can be read as: tumor region T1, superior pole.

The DNA is as follows: TGTGCCAGCAGTTACGGAGGTCCTTCGGACACTGAAGCTTTCTTT. Translated, this gives CASSYGGPSDTEAFF. This chain is built from TRBV6-5 and TRBJ1-1, with the D gene not clear enough to name. Including cysteine and phenylalanine, the CDR3 has 15 amino acids. The only DNA kept is the CDR3, 45 bases in frame from the first base. V loses 2 bases, J loses 3 bases, and the germline ends lie 13 bases apart. For CDR1 and CDR2, the germline V gene lists MNHEY and SVGAGI.